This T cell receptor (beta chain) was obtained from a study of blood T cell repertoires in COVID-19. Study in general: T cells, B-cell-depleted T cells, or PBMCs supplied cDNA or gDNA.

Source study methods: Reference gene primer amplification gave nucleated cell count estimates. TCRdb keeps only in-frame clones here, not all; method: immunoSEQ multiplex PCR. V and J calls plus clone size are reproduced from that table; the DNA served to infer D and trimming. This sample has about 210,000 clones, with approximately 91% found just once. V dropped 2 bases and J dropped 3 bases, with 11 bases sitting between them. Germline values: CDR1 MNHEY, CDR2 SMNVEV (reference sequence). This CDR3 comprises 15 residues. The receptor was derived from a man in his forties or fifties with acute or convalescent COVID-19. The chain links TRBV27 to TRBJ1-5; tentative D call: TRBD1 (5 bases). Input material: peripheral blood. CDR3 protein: CASSLMAGNNQPQHF. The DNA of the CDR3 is TGTGCCAGCAGTTTAATGGCAGGGAACAATCAGCCCCAGCATTTT.